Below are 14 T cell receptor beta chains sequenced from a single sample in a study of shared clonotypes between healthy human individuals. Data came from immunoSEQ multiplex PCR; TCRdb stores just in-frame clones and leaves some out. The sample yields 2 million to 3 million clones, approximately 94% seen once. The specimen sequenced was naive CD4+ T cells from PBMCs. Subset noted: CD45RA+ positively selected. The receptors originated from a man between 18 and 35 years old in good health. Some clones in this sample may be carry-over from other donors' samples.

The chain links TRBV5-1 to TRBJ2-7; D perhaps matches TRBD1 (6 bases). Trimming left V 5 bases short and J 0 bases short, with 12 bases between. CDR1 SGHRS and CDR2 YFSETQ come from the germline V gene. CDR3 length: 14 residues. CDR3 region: CASRDQGSSYEQYF. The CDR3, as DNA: TGCGCCAGCAGAGACCAGGGGTCCTCCTACGAGCAGTACTTC.

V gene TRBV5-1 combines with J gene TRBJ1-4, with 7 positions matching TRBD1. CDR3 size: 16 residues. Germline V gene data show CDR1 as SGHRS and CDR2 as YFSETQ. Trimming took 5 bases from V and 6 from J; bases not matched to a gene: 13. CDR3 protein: CASSLWRGTADEKLFF. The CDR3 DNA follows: TGCGCCAGCAGTCTCTGGAGGGGGACAGCTGATGAAAAACTGTTTTTT.

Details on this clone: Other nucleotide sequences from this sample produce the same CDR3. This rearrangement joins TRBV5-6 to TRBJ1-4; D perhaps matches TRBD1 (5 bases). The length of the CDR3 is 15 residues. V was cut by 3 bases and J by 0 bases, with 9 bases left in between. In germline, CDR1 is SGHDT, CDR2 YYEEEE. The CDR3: CASSSTGATNEKLFF. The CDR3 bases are TGTGCCAGCAGCTCCACAGGTGCAACTAATGAAAAACTGTTTTTT.

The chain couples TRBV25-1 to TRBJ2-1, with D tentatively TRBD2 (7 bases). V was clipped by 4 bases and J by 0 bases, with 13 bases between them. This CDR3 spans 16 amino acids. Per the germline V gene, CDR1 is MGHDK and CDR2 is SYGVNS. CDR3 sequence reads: CASSVLRGGSYNEQFF. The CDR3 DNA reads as TGTGCCAGCAGTGTCCTTAGGGGGGGCTCCTACAATGAGCAGTTCTTC.

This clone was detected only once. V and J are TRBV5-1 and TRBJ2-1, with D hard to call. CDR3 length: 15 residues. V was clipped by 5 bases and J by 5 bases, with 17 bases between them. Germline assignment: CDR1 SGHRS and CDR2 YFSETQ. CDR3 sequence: CASRTDSLPHNEQFF. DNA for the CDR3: TGCGCCAGCAGAACTGACTCCCTCCCCCACAATGAGCAGTTCTTC.

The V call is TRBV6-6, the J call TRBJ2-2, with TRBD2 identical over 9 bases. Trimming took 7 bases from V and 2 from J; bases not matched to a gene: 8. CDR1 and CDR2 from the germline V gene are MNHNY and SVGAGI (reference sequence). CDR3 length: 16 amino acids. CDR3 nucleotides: TGTGCCAGCACTCGGCTAGCGGGGAGTAACACCGGGGAGCTGTTTTTT. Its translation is CASTRLAGSNTGELFF.

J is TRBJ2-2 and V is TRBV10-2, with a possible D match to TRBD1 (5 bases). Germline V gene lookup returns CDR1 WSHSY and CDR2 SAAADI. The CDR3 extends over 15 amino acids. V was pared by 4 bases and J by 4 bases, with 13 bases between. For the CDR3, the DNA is TGCGCCAGCAGTGCTCAGCAGCAGGGCACCGGGGAGCTGTTTTTT. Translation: CASSAQQQGTGELFF.

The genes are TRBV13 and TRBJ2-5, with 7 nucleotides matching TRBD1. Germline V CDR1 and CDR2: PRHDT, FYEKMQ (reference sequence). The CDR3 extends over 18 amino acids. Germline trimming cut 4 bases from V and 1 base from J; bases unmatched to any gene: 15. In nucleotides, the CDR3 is TGTGCCAGCAGCTCAAAGCCCATCGACAGGGCCCGCCAAGAGACCCAGTACTTC. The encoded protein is CASSSKPIDRARQETQYF. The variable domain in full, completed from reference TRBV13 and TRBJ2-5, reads AAGVIQSPRHLIKEKRETATLKCYPIPRHDTVYWYQQGPGQDPQFLISFYEKMQSDKGSIPDRFSAQQFSDYHSELNMSSLELGDSALYFCASSSKPIDRARQETQYFGPGTRLLVL.

The DNA of the CDR3 is TGTGCCAGCAGTGACAGGGCGTTCTCCTACGAGCAGTACTTC. Translating gives CASSDRAFSYEQYF. The chain uses TRBV6-6 and TRBJ2-7; the match to TRBD1 covers 7 bases. The CDR3 consists of 14 residues. V dropped 5 bases and J dropped 0; count of bases not matched to a gene: 4. CDR1 is MNHNY, CDR2 SVGAGI, per germline (reference sequence).

CDR3 DNA sequence: TGTGCCAGCAGCTTGACAGGGCGGGGAGGCTACACCTTC. Its translation: CASSLTGRGGYTF. The chain has TRBV5-6 and TRBJ1-2; tentatively, D is TRBD1 (6 bases). V gave up 1 base and J gave up 8 bases, with 12 bases separating them. The CDR3 spans 13 residues. Germline CDR1 is SGHDT and CDR2 is YYEEEE.

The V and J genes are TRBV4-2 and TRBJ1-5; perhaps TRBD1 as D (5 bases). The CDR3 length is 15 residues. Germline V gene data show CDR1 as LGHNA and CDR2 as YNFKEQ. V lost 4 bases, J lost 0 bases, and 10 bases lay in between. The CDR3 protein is CASSPGGLSNQPQHF. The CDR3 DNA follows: TGTGCCAGCAGCCCGGGGGGACTTAGCAATCAGCCCCAGCATTTT.

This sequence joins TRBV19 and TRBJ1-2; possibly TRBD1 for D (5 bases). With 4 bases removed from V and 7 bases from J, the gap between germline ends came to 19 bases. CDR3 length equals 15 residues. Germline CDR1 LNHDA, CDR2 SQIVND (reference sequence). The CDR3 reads CASSTPGPRSFGYTF. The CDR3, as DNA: TGTGCCAGTAGTACACCGGGGCCGCGCAGCTTTGGCTACACCTTC.

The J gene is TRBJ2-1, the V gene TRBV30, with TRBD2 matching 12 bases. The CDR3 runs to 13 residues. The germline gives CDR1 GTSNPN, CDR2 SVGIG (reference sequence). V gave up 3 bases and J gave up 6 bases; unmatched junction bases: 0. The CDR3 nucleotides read TGTGCCTGGAGGACTAGCGGGGGCAATGAGCAGTTCTTC. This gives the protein CAWRTSGGNEQFF.

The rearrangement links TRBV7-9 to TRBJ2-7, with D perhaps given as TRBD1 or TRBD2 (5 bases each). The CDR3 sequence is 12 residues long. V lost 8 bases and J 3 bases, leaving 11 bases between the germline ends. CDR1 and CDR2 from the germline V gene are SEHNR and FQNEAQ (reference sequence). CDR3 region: CASGRDGYEQYF. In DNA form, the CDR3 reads TGTGCCAGCGGCAGGGACGGCTACGAGCAGTACTTC.